These 7 T cell receptor beta chains came from one sample sequenced in a study of blood T cell repertoires in COVID-19. Produced via immunoSEQ multiplex PCR; TCRdb's table is partial and in-frame only. This sample carries hundreds of thousands of clones, 70% to 90% of them seen once, and the ten largest clones take under 2%. Sequenced: PBMCs or T cells enriched from blood (not recorded which). The source of these receptors is a woman aged 18-29 years with acute COVID-19.

The CDR3 region has the DNA TGTGCCAGCAGCCGGTACAGGGGAAACACTGAAGCTTTCTTT. Its protein product is CASSRYRGNTEAFF. This sequence joins TRBV14 and TRBJ1-1; 7 bases match TRBD1. This CDR3 is built from 14 residues. V lost 4 bases to trimming and J lost 2 bases; unmatched junction nucleotides: 4. Germline loops: CDR1 SGHDN, CDR2 FVKESK.

The chain employs TRBV15 and TRBJ1-3; no firm D call. The V gene lost 0 bases and the J gene lost 3 bases, with 9 bases spanning the gap. The germline CDR1 and CDR2 sequences are LNHNV and YYDKDF (reference sequence). This CDR3 contains 15 residues. The CDR3 region is CATSRDSGSGNTIYF. The CDR3 DNA follows: TGTGCCACCAGCAGAGATAGTGGTAGTGGAAACACCATATATTTT.

This chain uses TRBV9 with TRBJ2-7, with D tentatively TRBD1 (8 bases). This CDR3 region has 15 residues. The germline gives CDR1 SGDLS, CDR2 YYNGEE. V was shortened by 3 bases and J by 7 bases, with 20 bases between the two germline ends. CDR3 in amino acids: CASSAGRTGRGEQYF. In DNA, the CDR3 is TGTGCCAGCAGCGCGGGGCGGACAGGGAGGGGTGAGCAGTACTTC.

The chain combines TRBV29-1 with TRBJ2-1; 7 nucleotides line up with TRBD2. V lost 1 base to trimming and J lost 0 bases; unmatched junction nucleotides: 6. Per germline, CDR1 SQVTM and CDR2 ANQGSEA. CDR3 length: 16 residues. The DNA of the CDR3 is TGCAGCGTTGAAGGGATTGCGGGGGACTCCTACAATGAGCAGTTCTTC. As protein: CSVEGIAGDSYNEQFF.

The rearrangement links TRBV7-9 to TRBJ1-4; no clear D. This CDR3 region has 15 residues. The V end lost 4 bases, the J end lost 0 bases, and 9 bases lay between the germline ends. Germline loops: CDR1 SEHNR, CDR2 FQNEAQ (reference sequence). CDR3 nucleotides: TGTGCCAGCAGCTCCCCCAGTCCAACTAATGAAAAACTGTTTTTT. Encoded protein: CASSSPSPTNEKLFF.

This rearrangement joins TRBV21-1 to TRBJ1-5; TRBD1 was called by the table and not checked on the DNA. TRBV21-1 is labeled a pseudogene. This CDR3 comprises 16 residues. CDR3 sequence: CASSKRLRTGRQPQHF. The CDR3 DNA reads as TGTGCCAGCAGCAAAAGGCTAAGGACAGGGAGGCAGCCCCAGCATTTT.

There are a few counts of this clone. The rearrangement joins TRBV3-1 (or the pseudogene TRBV3-2) to TRBJ2-7, with 8 bases identical to TRBD1. In germline, CDR1 is LGHDT, CDR2 YNNKEL (reference sequence). V gave up 0 bases and J gave up 5 bases; unmatched junction bases: 3. This CDR3 is built from 14 residues. The CDR3 here is CASSQDGTGNEQYF. Here the CDR3 DNA reads TGTGCCAGCAGCCAAGATGGGACAGGAAACGAGCAGTACTTC.